This TCR beta chain was recorded in a study of blood T cell repertoires in COVID-19. In the study overall: The samples span acute and convalescent COVID-19 from the United States, Italy and Spain.

The assay was immunoSEQ multiplex PCR, and TCRdb's table has in-frame clones only and misses some. The sample gives approximately 170,000 clones, about nine tenths of which show up once; 10% to 11% is in the top ten. The Seattle patients joined while their infection was active and were tracked longitudinally afterward. This clone occurred once. Per the germline V gene, CDR1 is SGHTA and CDR2 is FQGNSA. V dropped 4 bases and J dropped 11 bases, with 12 bases sitting between them. This CDR3 contains 12 residues. The chain carries TRBV7-2 and TRBJ2-1; no reliable D call. Input material: peripheral blood. The receptor comes from a woman in her sixties with COVID-19, enrolled during active disease. CDR3 DNA sequence: TGTGCCAGCAGCTCATCGAGTCACCAGCAGTTCTTC. Translated, it gives CASSSSSHQQFF.